The T cell receptor (beta chain) described here comes from a study of T cell responses to AZD1222 COVID-19 vaccine. The CDR3 extends over 15 amino acids. V was trimmed by 6 bases and J by 0 bases, leaving 12 bases between them. Germline V gene sequence: CDR1 MNHEY, CDR2 SMNVEV (reference sequence). Data came from immunoSEQ multiplex PCR; TCRdb stores just in-frame clones and leaves some out. The sample yields some 150,000 clones, more than 70% seen once. As concerns this clone: Its matching antigen is unknown.

General study points: Repertoires were collected only later (after the peak T cell response had occurred). Clonal diversity was possibly underestimated, and the donors were mostly white British, with more females.

Here the sequenced sample was peripheral blood, taken on day 0 of MenACWY control vaccination. The TCR sequence derives from an adult in good health. The rearrangement links TRBV27 to TRBJ1-3, with D perhaps matching TRBD1 (6 bases). CDR3 sequence reads: CASRLQGYSGNTIYF. The CDR3 nucleotides read TGTGCCAGCAGGCTACAGGGTTACTCTGGAAACACCATATATTTT.